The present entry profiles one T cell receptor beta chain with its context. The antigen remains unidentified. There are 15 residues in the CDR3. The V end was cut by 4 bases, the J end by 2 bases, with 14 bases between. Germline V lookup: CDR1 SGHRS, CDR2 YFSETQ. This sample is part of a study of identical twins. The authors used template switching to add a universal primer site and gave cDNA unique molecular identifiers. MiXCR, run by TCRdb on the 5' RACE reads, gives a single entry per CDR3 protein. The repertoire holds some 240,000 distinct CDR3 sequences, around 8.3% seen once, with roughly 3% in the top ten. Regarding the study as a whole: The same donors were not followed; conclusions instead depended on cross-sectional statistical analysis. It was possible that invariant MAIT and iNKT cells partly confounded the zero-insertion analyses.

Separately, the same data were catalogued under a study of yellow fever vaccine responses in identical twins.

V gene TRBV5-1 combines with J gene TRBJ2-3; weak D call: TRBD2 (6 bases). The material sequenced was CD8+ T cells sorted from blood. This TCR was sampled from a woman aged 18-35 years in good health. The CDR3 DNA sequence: TGCGCCAGCAGCCAAGGACGGGGGATCACAGATACGCAGTATTTT. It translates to CASSQGRGITDTQYF.